This T cell receptor (beta chain) was identified during a study of Graves' ophthalmopathy and Graves' hyperthyroidism. Study results and caveats: Its predictions of ophthalmopathy progression gave the model over 65% sensitivity and 72.22% specificity.

Using RNA transcripts, the TCR beta CDR3 regions were amplified. The library came from an HTBI-primed first-round RT-PCR and a second-round multiplex PCR. TCRdb ran MiXCR on the multiplex PCR reads and lists one entry per CDR3 protein. The table lists hundreds of thousands of distinct CDR3 sequences, 22% of them singletons. This clonotype occurred many times. What it binds is unknown. V was clipped by 6 bases and J by 4 bases; unmatched bases: 12. The CDR3 contains 16 residues. CDR1 is SGHAT and CDR2 is FQDESV in the germline V gene (reference sequence). Aged 18 to 65, hyperthyroidism patients had new diagnoses of under 2 months' duration. Certain patients were not enrolled. These were patients with other autoimmune diseases, uncontrolled infections, pregnancy or lactation.

The chain carries TRBV11-1 and TRBJ1-2, with 9 bases lining up with TRBD1. This clonotype originated in a woman under 30 with stable Graves' hyperthyroidism. Some clones in this sample may be carry-over from other donors' samples. Source material: peripheral blood. CDR3 region: CASRGGQGSFPYGYTF. In nucleotides, the CDR3 is TGTGCCAGCAGGGGGGGACAGGGCAGTTTCCCCTATGGCTACACCTTC.